These 2 T cell receptor beta chains were sequenced from one sample in a study of glioma-infiltrating T cells. The iRepertoire nested amplicon-rescue multiplex PCR amplified TCR alpha and beta CDR3s from RNA. One entry per CDR3 protein results from TCRdb running MiXCR on the multiplex PCR reads. The sample has approximately 110,000 distinct CDR3 sequences; approximately 25% are singletons. Sequencing used glioma tissue, nonneoplastic brain tissue, or PBMCs (not recorded which). The receptors were gathered from a human donor with low-grade glioma or glioblastoma, undergoing nonglioma brain surgery, or in good health (not recorded which).

As concerns this clonotype: This may arise from a read error, as a much more abundant clone is one base away. The V and J genes are TRBV20-1 and TRBJ1-5; D remains unclear. The CDR3 spans 13 residues. Germline CDR1 is DFQATT and CDR2 is SNEGSKA (reference sequence). Trimming left V 3 bases short and J 6 bases short, with 12 bases between. CDR3 residues: CSASTAGSQPQHF. In DNA, the CDR3 is TGCAGTGCTAGTACAGCGGGAAGTCAGCCCCAGCATTTT.

This clonotype was counted many times. This chain uses TRBV28 with TRBJ2-3, with 8 bases matching TRBD2. This CDR3 comprises 15 residues. CDR1 is MDHEN and CDR2 is SYDVKM in the germline V gene. Unmatched junction bases numbered 10, after V lost 11 bases and J lost 0 bases. The CDR3 reads CAVVAGSASTDTQYF. DNA for the CDR3: TGTGCCGTGGTAGCGGGATCGGCTAGCACAGATACGCAGTATTTT.